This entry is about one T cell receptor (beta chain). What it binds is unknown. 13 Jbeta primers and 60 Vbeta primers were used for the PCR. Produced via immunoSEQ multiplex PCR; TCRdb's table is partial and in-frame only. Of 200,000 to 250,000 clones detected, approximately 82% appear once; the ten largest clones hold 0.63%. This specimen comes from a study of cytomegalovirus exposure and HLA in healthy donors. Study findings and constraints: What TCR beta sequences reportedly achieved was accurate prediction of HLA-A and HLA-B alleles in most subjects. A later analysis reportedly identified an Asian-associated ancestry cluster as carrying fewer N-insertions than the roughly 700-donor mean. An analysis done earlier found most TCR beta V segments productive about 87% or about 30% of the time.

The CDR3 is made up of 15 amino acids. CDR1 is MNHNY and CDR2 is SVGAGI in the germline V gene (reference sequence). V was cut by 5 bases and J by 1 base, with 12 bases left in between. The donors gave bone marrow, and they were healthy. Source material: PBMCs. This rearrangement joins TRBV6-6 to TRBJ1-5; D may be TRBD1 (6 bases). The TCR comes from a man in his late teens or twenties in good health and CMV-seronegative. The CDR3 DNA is TGTGCCAGCAGTGCCGGGACATACAGCAATCAGCCCCAGCATTTT. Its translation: CASSAGTYSNQPQHF.